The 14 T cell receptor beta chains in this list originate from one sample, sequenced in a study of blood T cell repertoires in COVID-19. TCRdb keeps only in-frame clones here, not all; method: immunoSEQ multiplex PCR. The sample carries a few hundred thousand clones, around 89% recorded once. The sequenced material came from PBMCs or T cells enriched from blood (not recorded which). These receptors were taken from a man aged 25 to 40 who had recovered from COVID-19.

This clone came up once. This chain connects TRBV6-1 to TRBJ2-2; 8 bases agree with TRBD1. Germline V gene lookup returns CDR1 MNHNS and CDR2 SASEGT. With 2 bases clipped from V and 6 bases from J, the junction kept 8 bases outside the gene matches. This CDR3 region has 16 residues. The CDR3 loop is CASSELGQAFPGELFF. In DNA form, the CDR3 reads TGTGCCAGCAGTGAATTGGGACAGGCCTTCCCCGGGGAGCTGTTTTTT.

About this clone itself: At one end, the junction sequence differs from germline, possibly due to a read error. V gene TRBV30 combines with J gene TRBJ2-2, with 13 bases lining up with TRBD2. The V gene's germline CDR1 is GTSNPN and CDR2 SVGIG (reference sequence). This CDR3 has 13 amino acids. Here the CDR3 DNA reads TGTGCCGGGAGGACTAGCGGGAGTAGGGAGCTGTTTTTT. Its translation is CAGRTSGSRELFF.

In nucleotides, the CDR3 is TGTGCCAGTAGTTTGGGACAGGGGGAGAATCAGCCCCAGCATTTT. Its translation is CASSLGQGENQPQHF. The rearrangement uses TRBV19 and TRBJ1-5; 11 nucleotides match TRBD1. Looked up from germline, CDR1 is LNHDA and CDR2 is SQIVND (reference sequence). The trim removed 5 bases at V and 4 bases at J, leaving 4 bases unmatched. This CDR3 comprises 15 residues.

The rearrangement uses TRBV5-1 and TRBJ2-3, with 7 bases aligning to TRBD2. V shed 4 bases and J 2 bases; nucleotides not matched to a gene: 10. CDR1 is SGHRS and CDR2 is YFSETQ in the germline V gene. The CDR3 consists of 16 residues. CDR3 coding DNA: TGCGCCAGCAGCGCCCTGCGGGACTACCTCACAGATACGCAGTATTTT. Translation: CASSALRDYLTDTQYF.

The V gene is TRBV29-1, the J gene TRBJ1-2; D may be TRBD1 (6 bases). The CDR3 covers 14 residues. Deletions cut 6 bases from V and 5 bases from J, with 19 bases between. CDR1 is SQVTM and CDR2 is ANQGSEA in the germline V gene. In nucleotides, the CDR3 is TGCAGCGTCGGAGAAGAACAGGGTAAATATGGCTACACCTTC. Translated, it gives CSVGEEQGKYGYTF.

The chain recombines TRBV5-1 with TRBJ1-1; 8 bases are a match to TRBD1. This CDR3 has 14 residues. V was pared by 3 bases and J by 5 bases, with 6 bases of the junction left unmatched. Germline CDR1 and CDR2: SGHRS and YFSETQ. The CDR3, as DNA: TGCGCCAGCAGCTCCAGGGGGCGGGGTACTGAAGCTTTCTTT. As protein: CASSSRGRGTEAFF.

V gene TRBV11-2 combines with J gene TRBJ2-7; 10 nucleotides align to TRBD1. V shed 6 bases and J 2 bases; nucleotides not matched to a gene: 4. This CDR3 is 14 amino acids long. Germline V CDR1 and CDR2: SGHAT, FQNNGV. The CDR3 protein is CASSSGQGTYEQYF. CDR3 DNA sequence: TGTGCCAGCAGTTCGGGACAGGGGACCTACGAGCAGTACTTC. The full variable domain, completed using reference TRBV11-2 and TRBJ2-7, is EAGVAQSPRYKIIEKRQSVAFWCNPISGHATLYWYQQILGQGPKLLIQFQNNGVVDDSQLPKDRFSAERLKGVDSTLKIQPAKLEDSAVYLCASSSGQGTYEQYFGPGTRLTVT.

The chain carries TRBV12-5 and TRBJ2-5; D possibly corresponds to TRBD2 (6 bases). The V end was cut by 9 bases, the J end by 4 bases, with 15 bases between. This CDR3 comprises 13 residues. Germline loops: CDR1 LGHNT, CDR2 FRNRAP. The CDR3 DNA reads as TGTGCTAGCAACAGGTGGGAGGTAGAGACCCAGTACTTC. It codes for CASNRWEVETQYF.

For the CDR3, the DNA is TGCGCCAGCAGCCCGGACAGGGTCGCTGGCTACACCTTC. Translating it yields CASSPDRVAGYTF. The J gene is TRBJ1-2, the V gene TRBV5-1; TRBD1 matches at 8 bases. Germline V gives CDR1 SGHRS, CDR2 YFSETQ. The CDR3 runs to 13 residues. Trimming took 4 bases from V and 7 from J; bases not matched to a gene: 6.

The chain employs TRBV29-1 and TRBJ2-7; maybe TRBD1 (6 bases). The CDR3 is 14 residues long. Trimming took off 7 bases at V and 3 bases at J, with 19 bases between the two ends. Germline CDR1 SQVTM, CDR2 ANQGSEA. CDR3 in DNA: TGCAGCGCTGTTACCTTCCGGGACAACTACGAGCAGTACTTC. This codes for CSAVTFRDNYEQYF.

The CDR3 loop is CASSIQGGPQHF. The CDR3 bases are TGTGCCAGTAGTATTCAGGGAGGGCCCCAGCATTTT. This chain links TRBV19 with TRBJ1-5, with D possibly being TRBD1 (5 bases). CDR3 length equals 12 residues. Germline-derived CDR1 and CDR2 are LNHDA and SQIVND (reference sequence). V was pared by 3 bases and J by 9 bases, with 9 bases between.

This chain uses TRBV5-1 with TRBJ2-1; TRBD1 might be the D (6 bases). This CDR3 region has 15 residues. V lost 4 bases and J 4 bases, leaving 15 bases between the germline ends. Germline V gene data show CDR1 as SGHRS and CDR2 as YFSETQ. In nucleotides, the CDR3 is TGCGCCAGCAGCATACAGGGATCTGGATACAATGAGCAGTTCTTC. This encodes CASSIQGSGYNEQFF. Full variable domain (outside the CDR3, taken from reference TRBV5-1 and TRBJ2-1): KAGVTQTPRYLIKTRGQQVTLSCSPISGHRSVSWYQQTPGQGLQFLFEYFSETQRNKGNFPGRFSGRQFSNSRSEMNVSTLELGDSALYLCASSIQGSGYNEQFFGPGTRLTVL.

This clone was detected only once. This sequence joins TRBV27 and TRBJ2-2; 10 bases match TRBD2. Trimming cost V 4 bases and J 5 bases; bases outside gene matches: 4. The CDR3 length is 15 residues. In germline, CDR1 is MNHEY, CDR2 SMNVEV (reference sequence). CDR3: CASSSPSGRTGELFF. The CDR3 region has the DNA TGTGCCAGCAGTTCCCCTAGCGGGAGAACCGGGGAGCTGTTTTTT.

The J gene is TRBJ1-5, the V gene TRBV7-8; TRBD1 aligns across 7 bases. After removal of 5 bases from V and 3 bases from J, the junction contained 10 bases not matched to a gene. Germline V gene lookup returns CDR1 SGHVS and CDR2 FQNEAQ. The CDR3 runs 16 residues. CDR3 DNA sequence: TGTGCCAGCAGCGGACACCGGGACAGTATCAATCAGCCCCAGCATTTT. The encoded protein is CASSGHRDSINQPQHF.